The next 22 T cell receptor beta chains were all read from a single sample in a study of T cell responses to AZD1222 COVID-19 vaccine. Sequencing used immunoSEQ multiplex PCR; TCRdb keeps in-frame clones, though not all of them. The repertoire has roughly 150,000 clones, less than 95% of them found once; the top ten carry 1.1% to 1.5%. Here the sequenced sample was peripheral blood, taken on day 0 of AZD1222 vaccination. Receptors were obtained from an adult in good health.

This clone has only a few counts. CDR3 in amino acids: CASSQETGSGANVLTF. CDR3 bases: TGCGCCAGCAGCCAGGAGACAGGGTCTGGGGCCAACGTCCTGACTTTC. The gene calls are TRBV4-3 and TRBJ2-6; 7 bases are a match to TRBD1. Per germline, CDR1 LGHNA and CDR2 YSLEER. The CDR3 loop spans 16 amino acids. Germline trimming cut 3 bases from V and 1 base from J; bases unmatched to any gene: 3.

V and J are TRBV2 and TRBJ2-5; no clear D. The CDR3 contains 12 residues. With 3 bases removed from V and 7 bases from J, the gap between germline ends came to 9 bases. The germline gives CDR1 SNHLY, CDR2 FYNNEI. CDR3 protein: CASSELKATQYF. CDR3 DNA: TGTGCCAGCAGTGAGCTTAAGGCGACCCAGTACTTC. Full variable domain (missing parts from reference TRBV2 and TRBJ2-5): EPEVTQTPSHQVTQMGQEVILRCVPISNHLYFYWYRQILGQKVEFLVSFYNNEISEKSEIFDDQFSVERPDGSNFTLKIRSTKLEDSAMYFCASSELKATQYFGPGTRLLVL.

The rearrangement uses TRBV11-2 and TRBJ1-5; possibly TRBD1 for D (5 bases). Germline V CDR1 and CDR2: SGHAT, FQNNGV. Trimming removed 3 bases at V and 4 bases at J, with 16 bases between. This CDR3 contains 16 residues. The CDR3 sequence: CASSLGEGVGNQPQHF. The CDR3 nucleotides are TGTGCCAGCAGCTTGGGGGAGGGAGTCGGGAATCAGCCCCAGCATTTT.

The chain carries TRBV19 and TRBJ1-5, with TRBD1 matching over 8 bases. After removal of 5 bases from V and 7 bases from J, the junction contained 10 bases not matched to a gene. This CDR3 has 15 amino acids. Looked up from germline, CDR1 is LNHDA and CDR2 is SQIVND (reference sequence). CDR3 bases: TGTGCCAGTAGTCCCTCGACAGGGGATGGCCAGCCCCAGCATTTT. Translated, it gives CASSPSTGDGQPQHF.

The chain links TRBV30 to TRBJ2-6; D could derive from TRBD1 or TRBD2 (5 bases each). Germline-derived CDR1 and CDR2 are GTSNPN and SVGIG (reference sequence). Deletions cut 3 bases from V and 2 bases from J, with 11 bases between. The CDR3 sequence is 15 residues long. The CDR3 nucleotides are TGTGCCTGGAGGAGCCAGGGAGCTGGGGCCAACGTCCTGACTTTC. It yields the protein CAWRSQGAGANVLTF.

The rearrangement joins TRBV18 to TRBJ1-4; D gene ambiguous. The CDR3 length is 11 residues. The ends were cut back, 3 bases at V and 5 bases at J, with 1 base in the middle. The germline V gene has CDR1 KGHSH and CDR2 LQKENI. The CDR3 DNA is TGTGCCAGCTCACCCAATGAAAAACTGTTTTTT. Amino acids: CASSPNEKLFF.

The DNA of the CDR3 is TGTGCCAGCAGCACCCGGACAGCACTAGCCAAAAACATTCAGTACTTC. This translates into CASSTRTALAKNIQYF. The V and J genes are TRBV5-6 and TRBJ2-4, with D possibly being TRBD1 (6 bases). Germline assignment: CDR1 SGHDT and CDR2 YYEEEE. CDR3 length: 16 residues. Between the trimmed V and J ends, which lost 4 bases and 0 bases, there was a span of 14 bases.

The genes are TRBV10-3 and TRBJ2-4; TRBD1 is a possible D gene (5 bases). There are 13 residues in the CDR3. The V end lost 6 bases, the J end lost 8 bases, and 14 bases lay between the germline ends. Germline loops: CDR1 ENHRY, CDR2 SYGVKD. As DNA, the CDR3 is TGTGCCATCAGGGCCCAGGGTTCGGACATTCAGTACTTC. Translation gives CAIRAQGSDIQYF.

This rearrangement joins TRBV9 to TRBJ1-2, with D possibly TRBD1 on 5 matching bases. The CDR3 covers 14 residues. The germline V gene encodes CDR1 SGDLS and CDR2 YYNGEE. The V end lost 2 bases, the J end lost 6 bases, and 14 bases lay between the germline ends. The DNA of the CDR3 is TGTGCCAGCAGCGTTCTGGGAGCCAGGGATGGCTACACCTTC. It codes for CASSVLGARDGYTF.

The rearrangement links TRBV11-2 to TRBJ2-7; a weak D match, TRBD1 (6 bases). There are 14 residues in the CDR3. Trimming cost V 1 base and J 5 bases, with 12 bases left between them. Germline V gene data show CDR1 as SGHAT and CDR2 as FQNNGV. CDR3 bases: TGTGCCAGCAGCTTAGGACAGGTGATACACGAGCAGTACTTC. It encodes CASSLGQVIHEQYF.

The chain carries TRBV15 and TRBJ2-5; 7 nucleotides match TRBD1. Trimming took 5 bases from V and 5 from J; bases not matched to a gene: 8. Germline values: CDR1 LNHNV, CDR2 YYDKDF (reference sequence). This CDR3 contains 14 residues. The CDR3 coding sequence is TGTGCCACCAGCCCCCGAGGGGGCAGCGAGACCCAGTACTTC. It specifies CATSPRGGSETQYF.

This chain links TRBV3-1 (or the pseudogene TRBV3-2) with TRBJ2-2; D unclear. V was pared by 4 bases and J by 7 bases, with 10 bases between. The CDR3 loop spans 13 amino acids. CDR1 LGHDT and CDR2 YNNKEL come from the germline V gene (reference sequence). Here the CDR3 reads CASSPFSIGELFF. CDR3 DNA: TGTGCCAGCAGCCCGTTTTCGATCGGGGAGCTGTTTTTT.

The CDR3 reads CASVLDGQPNYGYTF. CDR3 DNA: TGTGCCAGCGTACTGGACGGACAACCCAACTATGGCTACACCTTC. The chain links TRBV2 to TRBJ1-2, with D perhaps matching TRBD1 (5 bases). V was pared by 8 bases and J by 2 bases, with 18 bases between. Germline V lookup: CDR1 SNHLY, CDR2 FYNNEI. This CDR3 region has 15 residues.

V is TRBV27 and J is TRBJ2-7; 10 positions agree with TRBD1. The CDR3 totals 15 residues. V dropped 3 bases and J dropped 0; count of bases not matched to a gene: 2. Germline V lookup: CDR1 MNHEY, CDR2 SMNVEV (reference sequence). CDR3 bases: TGTGCCAGCAGTTTGGGGACAGGGGTCTCCTACGAGCAGTACTTC. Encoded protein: CASSLGTGVSYEQYF.

The CDR3 DNA sequence: TGTGCCAGCAGTATTCGAGCTGTTAATTCACCCCTCCACTTT. This codes for CASSIRAVNSPLHF. The chain combines TRBV6-4 with TRBJ1-6; no clear D gene. V lost 5 bases and J lost 6, with 11 bases in between. Germline loops: CDR1 MRHNA, CDR2 SNTAGT. This CDR3 has 14 residues.

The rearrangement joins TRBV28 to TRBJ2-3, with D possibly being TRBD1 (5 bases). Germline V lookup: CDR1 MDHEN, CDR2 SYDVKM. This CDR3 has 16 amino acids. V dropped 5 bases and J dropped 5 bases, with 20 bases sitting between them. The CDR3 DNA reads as TGTGCCAGCAGTCCCAGGGTGGGCCAAATGGGAGATACGCAGTATTTT. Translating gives CASSPRVGQMGDTQYF.

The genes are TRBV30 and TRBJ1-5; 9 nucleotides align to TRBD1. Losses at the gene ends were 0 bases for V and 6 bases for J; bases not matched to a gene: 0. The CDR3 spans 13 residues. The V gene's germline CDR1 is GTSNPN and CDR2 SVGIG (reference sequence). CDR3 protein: CAWSVQGAQPQHF. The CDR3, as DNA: TGTGCCTGGAGTGTACAGGGGGCTCAGCCCCAGCATTTT. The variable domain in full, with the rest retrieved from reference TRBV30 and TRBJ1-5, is SQTIHQWPATLVQPVGSPLSLECTVEGTSNPNLYWYRQAAGRGLQLLFYSVGIGQISSEVPQNLSASRPQDRQFILSSKKLLLSDSGFYLCAWSVQGAQPQHFGDGTRLSIL.

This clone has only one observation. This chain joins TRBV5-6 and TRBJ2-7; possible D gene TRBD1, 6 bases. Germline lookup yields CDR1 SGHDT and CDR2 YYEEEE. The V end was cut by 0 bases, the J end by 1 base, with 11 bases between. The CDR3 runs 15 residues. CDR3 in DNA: TGTGCCAGCAGCTTGGGGTCAGGGGCTTCCTACGAGCAGTACTTC. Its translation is CASSLGSGASYEQYF.

The CDR3 is CASSYSSGSIEAFF. In nucleotides, the CDR3 is TGTGCCAGCAGTTACTCGAGTGGCAGCATAGAAGCTTTCTTT. V is TRBV6-6 and J is TRBJ1-1; D is unresolved. The CDR3 has 14 residues. The germline gives CDR1 MNHNY, CDR2 SVGAGI (reference sequence). V lost 0 bases and J lost 8, with 13 bases in between.

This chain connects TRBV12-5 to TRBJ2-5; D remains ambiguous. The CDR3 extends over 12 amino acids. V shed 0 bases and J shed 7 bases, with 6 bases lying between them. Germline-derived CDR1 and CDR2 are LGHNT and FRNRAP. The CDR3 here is CASGLVWATQYF. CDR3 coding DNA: TGTGCTAGTGGTTTGGTGTGGGCGACCCAGTACTTC. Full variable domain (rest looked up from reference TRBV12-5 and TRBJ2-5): DARVTQTPRHKVTEMGQEVTMRCQPILGHNTVFWYRQTMMQGLELLAYFRNRAPLDDSGMPKDRFSAEMPDATLATLKIQPSEPRDSAVYFCASGLVWATQYFGPGTRLLVL.

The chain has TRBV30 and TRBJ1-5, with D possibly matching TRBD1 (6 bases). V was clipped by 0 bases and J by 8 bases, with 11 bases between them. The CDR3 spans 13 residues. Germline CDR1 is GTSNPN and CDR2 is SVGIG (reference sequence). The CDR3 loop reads CAWSVGGEKPQHF. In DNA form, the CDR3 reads TGTGCCTGGAGTGTCGGGGGCGAGAAGCCCCAGCATTTT.

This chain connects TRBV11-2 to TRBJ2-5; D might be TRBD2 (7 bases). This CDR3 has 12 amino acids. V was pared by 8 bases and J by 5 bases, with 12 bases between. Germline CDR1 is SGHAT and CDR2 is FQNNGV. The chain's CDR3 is CASSQGGETQYF. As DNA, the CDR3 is TGTGCCAGCTCACAGGGAGGGGAGACCCAGTACTTC.